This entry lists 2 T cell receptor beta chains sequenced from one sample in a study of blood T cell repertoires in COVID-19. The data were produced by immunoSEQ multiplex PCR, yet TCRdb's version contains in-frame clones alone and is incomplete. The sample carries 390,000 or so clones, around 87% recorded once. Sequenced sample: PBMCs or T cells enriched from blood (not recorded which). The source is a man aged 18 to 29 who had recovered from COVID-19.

The DNA of the CDR3 is TGCGCCAGCAGCCCCACTAAGACTAGCTTGTTAGATACGCAGTATTTT. Protein: CASSPTKTSLLDTQYF. This chain links TRBV5-1 with TRBJ2-3, with 7 bases matching TRBD2. V trimming: 4 bases; J trimming: 5 bases; junction bases outside the gene matches: 13. Germline V lookup: CDR1 SGHRS, CDR2 YFSETQ. The CDR3 consists of 16 residues. The full variable domain, in which reference TRBV5-1 and TRBJ2-3 provide the parts outside the CDR3, is KAGVTQTPRYLIKTRGQQVTLSCSPISGHRSVSWYQQTPGQGLQFLFEYFSETQRNKGNFPGRFSGRQFSNSRSEMNVSTLELGDSALYLCASSPTKTSLLDTQYFGPGTRLTVL.

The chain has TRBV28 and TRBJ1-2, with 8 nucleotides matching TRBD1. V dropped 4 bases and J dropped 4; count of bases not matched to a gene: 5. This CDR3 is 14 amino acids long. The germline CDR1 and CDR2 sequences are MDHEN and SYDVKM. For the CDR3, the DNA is TGTGCCAGCAGTTCCGGACAGGGTACCTATGGCTACACCTTC. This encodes CASSSGQGTYGYTF.